These T cell receptor delta chains were read from a single sample in a study of DNA immune sequencing with unique molecular identifiers. TCRdb reanalyzed the multiplex PCR reads using CATT. The repertoire holds approximately 900 delta-chain clones, 31% seen once, with around 79% in the top ten. Sample: gamma-delta T cells from PBMCs. The source is a human donor in good health. Both conserved end residues are part of each CDR3. Each record gives: V gene, D gene, CDR3 length, clone size, J gene, CDR3 protein, CDR3 DNA. The D gene is left open where the match is weak. Size values are once, few and many counts, or a class for expanded clones, and some rows have none.

TRDV2	-	19	medium-sized	TRDJ3	CACDTPGEMSSWDTRQMFF	TGTGCCTGTGACACTCCGGGGGAAATGAGCTCCTGGGACACCCGACAGATGTTTTTC
TRDV1	TRDD3	22	few	TRDJ1	CALGEYFSYWPGGFFYTDKLIF	TGTGCTCTTGGGGAATATTTCTCCTACTGGCCTGGGGGATTTTTTTACACCGATAAACTCATCTTT
TRDV2	TRDD3	19	large	TRDJ1	CACDTILGDTRSYTDKLIF	TGTGCCTGTGACACGATACTGGGGGATACCCGATCGTACACCGATAAACTCATCTTT
TRDV2	-	17	few	TRDJ1	CACDTLQTATDTDKLIF	TGTGCCTGTGACACCCTACAGACTGCCACTGACACCGATAAACTCATCTTT
TRDV2	TRDD3	14	few	TRDJ1	CACDAILGDTELIF	TGTGCCTGTGACGCGATACTGGGGGATACAGAACTCATCTTT
TRDV2	TRDD3	18	-	TRDJ1	CACDTVGISQLITDKLIF	TGTGCCTGTGACACCGTGGGGATATCCCAACTAATCACCGATAAACTCATCTTT
TRDV2	-	15	medium-sized	TRDJ1	CACDWITAYTDKLIF	TGTGCCTGTGATTGGATCACCGCATACACCGATAAACTCATCTTT
TRDV2	TRDD3	23	medium-sized	TRDJ1	CACDTVQAPTPLGDTVDGDKLIF	TGTGCCTGTGACACCGTCCAAGCTCCTACGCCACTGGGGGATACAGTTGACGGCGATAAACTCATCTTT
TRDV1	TRDD3	21	medium-sized	TRDJ1	CALGELAALPYWGRYTDKLIF	TGTGCTCTTGGGGAACTAGCCGCCCTACCGTACTGGGGACGGTACACCGATAAACTCATCTTT
TRDV2	TRDD3	20	few	TRDJ1	CACEGVVLGDPPSYTDKLIF	TGTGCCTGTGAGGGGGTTGTCCTGGGGGACCCGCCCTCGTACACCGATAAACTCATCTTT
TRDV2	TRDD3	15	medium-sized	TRDJ1	CACDTLLGDTDKLIF	TGTGCCTGTGACACTCTACTGGGGGATACCGATAAACTCATCTTT
TRDV2	-	15	-	TRDJ1	CACDPLGTYTDKLIF	TGTGCCTGTGACCCGCTGGGGACGTACACCGATAAACTCATCTTT
TRDV2	TRDD3	15	-	TRDJ1	CACDVLGDLTDKLIF	TGTGCCTGTGACGTACTGGGGGATTTAACCGATAAACTCATCTTT
TRDV2	TRDD3	21	large	TRDJ3	CACDLTPLGESSSWDTRQMFF	TGTGCCTGTGACCTTACGCCACTGGGGGAGTCTAGCTCCTGGGACACCCGACAGATGTTTTTC
TRDV2	TRDD3	16	large	TRDJ1	CACDSLLGDYTDKLIF	TGTGCCTGTGACTCCCTACTGGGGGATTACACCGATAAACTCATCTTT
TRDV3	-	14	-	TRDJ1	CALIRPQSYDKLIF	TGTGCCTTAATTCGCCCCCAGTCGTACGATAAACTCATCTTT
TRDV2	-	15	few	TRDJ1	CACDTLGIKTDKLIF	TGTGCCTGTGACACCTTGGGGATTAAAACCGATAAACTCATCTTT
TRDV2	-	19	-	TRDJ3	CACDTVGIGSSWDTRQMFF	TGTGCCTGTGACACCGTTGGGATCGGGAGCTCCTGGGACACCCGACAGATGTTTTTC
TRDV3	TRDD3	21	-	TRDJ1	CAFQDPELIYGIPMYTDKLIF	TGTGCCTTCCAGGATCCTGAACTTATTTATGGGATACCGATGTACACCGATAAACTCATCTTT
TRDV2	TRDD3	18	medium-sized	TRDJ1	CACDPLLGDSRYTDKLIF	TGTGCCTGTGACCCTCTACTGGGGGATAGCCGGTACACCGATAAACTCATCTTT
TRDV2	-	17	-	TRDJ1	CACDTVSWGTGADKLIF	TGTGCCTGTGACACCGTATCCTGGGGCACCGGGGCCGATAAACTCATCTTT
TRDV2	TRDD3	19	few	TRDJ1	CACDTVSLGDTQDTDKLIF	TGTGCCTGTGACACCGTCTCACTGGGGGATACTCAAGACACCGATAAACTCATCTTT
TRDV2	-	20	-	TRDJ3	CASLSLGSISLSWDTRQMFF	TGTGCGTCCCTTAGCCTGGGGTCGATCAGCCTCTCCTGGGACACCCGACAGATGTTTTTC
TRDV3	TRDD3	18	large	TRDJ1	CAFEGTGVLGADTDKLIF	TGTGCCTTTGAGGGGACGGGTGTACTGGGGGCCGACACCGATAAACTCATCTTT